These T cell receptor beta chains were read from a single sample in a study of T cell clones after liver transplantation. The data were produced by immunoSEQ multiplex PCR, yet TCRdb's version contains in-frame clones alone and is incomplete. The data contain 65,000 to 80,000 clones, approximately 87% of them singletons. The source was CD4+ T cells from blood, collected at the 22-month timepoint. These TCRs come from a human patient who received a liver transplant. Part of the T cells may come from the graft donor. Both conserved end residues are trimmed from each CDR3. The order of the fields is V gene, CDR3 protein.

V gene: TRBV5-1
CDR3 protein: ASSLGFSGGRRTGNEQF

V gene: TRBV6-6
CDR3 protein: ASSISGVSNEKLF

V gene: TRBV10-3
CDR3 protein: AISESRGAGSQETQY

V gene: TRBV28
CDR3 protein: ASNGNYGYT

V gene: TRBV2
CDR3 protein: ASSPGLAGWL

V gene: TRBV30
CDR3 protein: ASSTFTGKQETQY

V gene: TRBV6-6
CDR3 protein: ASSLDGNSGANVLT

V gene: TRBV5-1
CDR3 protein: ASSLEGGSDEKLF

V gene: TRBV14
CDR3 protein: ASSRKQGGRTDTQY

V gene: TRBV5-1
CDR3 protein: ASSYGQGTTGELF

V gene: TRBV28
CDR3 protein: ASSSPNVRDATDTQY

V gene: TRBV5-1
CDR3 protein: ASSLDPDRAPYNEQF

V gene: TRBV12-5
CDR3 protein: ASGPQTGNYGYT

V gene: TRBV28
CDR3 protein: ASSPSTGFGTSLDEQF

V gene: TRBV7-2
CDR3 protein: ASSTRQGGAGELF

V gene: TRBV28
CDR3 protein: ASRGSRGGRHEQY

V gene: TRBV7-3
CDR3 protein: ASSLNSGVSYEQY

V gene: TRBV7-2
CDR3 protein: ASSLVSYEQY

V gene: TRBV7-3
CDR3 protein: ASSLRGTGEDGYT

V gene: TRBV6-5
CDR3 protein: ASSLVPGTVNTEAF

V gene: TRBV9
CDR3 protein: ASSVASGGEEETQY

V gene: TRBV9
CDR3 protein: ASSPNLERPNYGYT

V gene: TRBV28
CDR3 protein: ASSKGSNQPQH

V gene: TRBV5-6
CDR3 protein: ASSLGDRNQPQH

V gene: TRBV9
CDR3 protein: ASSESEAALSYEQY

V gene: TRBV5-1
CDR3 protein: ASSLDGRRETQY

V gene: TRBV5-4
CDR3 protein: ASSSPGTTNTGELF

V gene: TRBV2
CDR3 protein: ASNYFGGYSYNEQF

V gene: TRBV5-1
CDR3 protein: ASSLAPGTGGVTGANVLT

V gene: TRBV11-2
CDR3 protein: ASSLVGSSTEAF

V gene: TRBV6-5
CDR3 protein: ASSPPQGRWSPLH

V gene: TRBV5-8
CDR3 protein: ASSFLSGEQF

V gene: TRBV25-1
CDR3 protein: ASSEPGTGGVGTQY

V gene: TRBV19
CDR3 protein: ASRKTDSYSPLH

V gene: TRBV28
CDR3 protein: ASSLTAGGYEQY

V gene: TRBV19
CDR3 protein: ASSTGGTGRETQY

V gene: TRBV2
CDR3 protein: ASSDGRETQY

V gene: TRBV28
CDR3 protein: ASSLWVRGATGELF

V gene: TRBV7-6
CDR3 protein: ASSPGWGYNEQF

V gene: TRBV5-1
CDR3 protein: ASSEGSGVTGELF

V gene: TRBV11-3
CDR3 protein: ASSLGLQGYNEQF

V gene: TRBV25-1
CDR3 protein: ASSDGLAYGYT

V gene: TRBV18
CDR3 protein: ASSPQYSGSSYNEQF

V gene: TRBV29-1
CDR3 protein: SVVGGSSYNEQF

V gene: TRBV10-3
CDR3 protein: AISDPQRDSFMETQY

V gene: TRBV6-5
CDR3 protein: ASSRDPLGGELF

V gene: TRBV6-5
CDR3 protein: ASRGDLWGNYGYT

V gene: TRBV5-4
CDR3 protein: ASSLWQGGYGYT

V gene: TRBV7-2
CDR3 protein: ASSSTLASEQY

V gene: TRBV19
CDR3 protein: ASEHGPKNTEAF